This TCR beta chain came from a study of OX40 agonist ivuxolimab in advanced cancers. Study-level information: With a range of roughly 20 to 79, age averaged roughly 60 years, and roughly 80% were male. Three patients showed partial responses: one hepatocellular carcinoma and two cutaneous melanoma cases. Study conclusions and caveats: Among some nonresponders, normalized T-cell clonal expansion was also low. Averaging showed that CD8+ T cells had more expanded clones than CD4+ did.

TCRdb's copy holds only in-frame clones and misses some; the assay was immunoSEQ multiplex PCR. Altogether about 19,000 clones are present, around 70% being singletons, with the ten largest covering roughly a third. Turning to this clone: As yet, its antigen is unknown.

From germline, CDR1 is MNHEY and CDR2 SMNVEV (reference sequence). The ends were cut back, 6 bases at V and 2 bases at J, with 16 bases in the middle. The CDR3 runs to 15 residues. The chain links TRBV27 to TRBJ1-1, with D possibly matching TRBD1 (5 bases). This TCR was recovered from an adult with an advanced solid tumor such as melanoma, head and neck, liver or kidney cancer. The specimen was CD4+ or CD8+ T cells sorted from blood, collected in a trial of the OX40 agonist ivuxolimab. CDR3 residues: CASRAPSTGNTEAFF. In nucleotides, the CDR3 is TGTGCCAGCAGGGCCCCTAGTACAGGAAACACTGAAGCTTTCTTT.